These 20 T cell receptor beta chains came from one sample sequenced in a study of shared clonotypes between healthy human individuals. Here immunoSEQ multiplex PCR was the method, and the copy in TCRdb shows in-frame clones only, minus some. This sample yields some 96,000 clones, of which around 43% are seen a single time; approximately 15% belongs to the top ten. The sequenced material came from PBMCs. All receptors come from a woman between 40 and 50 years old in good health. Some clones in this sample may be carry-over from other donors' samples.

Comment on this clone: A far larger clone is a single base away, which makes a read error likely. This chain uses TRBV27 with TRBJ2-1; tentative D call: TRBD1 (7 bases). The CDR3 consists of 15 residues. V gave up 2 bases and J gave up 9 bases, with 17 bases separating them. In germline, CDR1 is MNHEY, CDR2 SMNVEV (reference sequence). CDR3 protein: CASSLGSSRDSEQFF. CDR3 in DNA: TGTGCCAGCAGTTTAGGGTCGTCGCGGGACAGTGAGCAGTTCTTC.

This clone has just a few counts. The chain employs TRBV30 and TRBJ2-2, with D maybe TRBD2 (5 bases). V lost 2 bases, J lost 7 bases, and 11 bases lay in between. The CDR3 consists of 13 residues. The germline gives CDR1 GTSNPN, CDR2 SVGIG (reference sequence). CDR3 nucleotides: TGTGCCTGGAGTAGAGAGGAGGTCGGGGAGCTGTTTTTT. Translating it yields CAWSREEVGELFF.

This clone appeared once. This chain joins TRBV4-1 and TRBJ2-7, with 8 bases lining up with TRBD2. The CDR3 is 14 amino acids. The V gene end was trimmed by 6 bases and the J gene end by 3 bases; junction bases not matched to a gene: 7. Looked up from germline, CDR1 is MGHRA and CDR2 is YSYEKL. CDR3 amino acids: CASRETGTSYEQYF. For the CDR3, the DNA is TGCGCCAGCAGGGAGACCGGGACTAGCTACGAGCAGTACTTC.

On this clone itself: This likely traces to a read error, being one base from a far larger clone. V and J are TRBV30 and TRBJ1-3, with D unclear. The CDR3 spans 15 residues. In germline, CDR1 is GTSNPN, CDR2 SVGIG (reference sequence). CDR3 loop: CAWSRVGVSGNTTYF. For the CDR3, the DNA is TGTGCCTGGAGTCGCGTGGGAGTCTCTGGAAACACCACATATTTT.

The V and J genes are TRBV29-1 and TRBJ1-5, with TRBD1 matching 9 bases. The CDR3 contains 14 residues. Germline-derived CDR1 and CDR2 are SQVTM and ANQGSEA. J lost 0 bases, V lost 7 bases, and 4 bases had no gene match. CDR3 sequence (DNA): TGCAGCGCCTCGACAGGGGGTAGCAATCAGCCCCAGCATTTT. Its protein is CSASTGGSNQPQHF.

Regarding this clone: This is likely an artifact of a read error, given a far larger clone one base away. Other DNA sequences in the sample encode the same CDR3. The chain employs TRBV29-1 and TRBJ2-2; tentative D call: TRBD1 (6 bases). Germline CDR1 reads SQVTM; CDR2 reads ANQGSEA. This CDR3 comprises 14 residues. The CDR3 is CSGDGTPNTGELFF. CDR3 nucleotides: TGCAGCGGGGACGGGACACCGAACACAGGGGAGCTGTTTTTT.

This clone was detected a few times. The chain carries TRBV19 and TRBJ2-7; tentative D call: TRBD1 (5 bases). V dropped 1 base and J dropped 3 bases, with 7 bases sitting between them. Germline assignment: CDR1 LNHDA and CDR2 SQIVND (reference sequence). The CDR3 runs to 13 residues. CDR3 DNA sequence: TGTGCCAGTAGTATAGGGGGCGGCTACGAGCAGTACTTC. Translated: CASSIGGGYEQYF.

The V call is TRBV11-1, the J call TRBJ2-5; D remains ambiguous. Per germline, CDR1 SGHAT and CDR2 FQDESV (reference sequence). The CDR3 is 12 amino acids. The ends were cut back, 0 bases at V and 5 bases at J, with 4 bases in the middle. The CDR3 reads CASSLAIETQYF. DNA of the CDR3: TGTGCCAGCAGCTTAGCGATCGAGACCCAGTACTTC.

The CDR3 bases are TGCGCCAGCAGCCAAGGGACCCATGGGGCCAACGTCCTGACTTTC. It translates to CASSQGTHGANVLTF. The rearrangement joins TRBV4-1 to TRBJ2-6; no definite D call. The CDR3 extends over 15 amino acids. Trimming stripped 1 base from V and 3 bases from J, with 7 bases between. The germline V gene encodes CDR1 MGHRA and CDR2 YSYEKL.

The chain combines TRBV28 with TRBJ2-7; the D gene is possibly TRBD1 (5 bases). Germline CDR1 is MDHEN and CDR2 is SYDVKM. V was trimmed by 6 bases and J by 2 bases, leaving 14 bases between them. The CDR3 is 14 amino acids. CDR3 region: CASSLRAGTYEQYF. In nucleotides, the CDR3 is TGTGCCAGCAGCTTACGTGCAGGGACCTACGAGCAGTACTTC.

There are many counts of this clone. The chain recombines TRBV30 with TRBJ2-3; D is unclear. V lost 2 bases to trimming and J lost 2 bases, with 14 bases between them. The CDR3 totals 15 residues. CDR1 and CDR2 (germline): GTSNPN, SVGIG (reference sequence). CDR3 in DNA: TGTGCCTGGAGTACCCCCTCGGGCGTCACAGATACGCAGTATTTT. Protein sequence: CAWSTPSGVTDTQYF.

V usage is TRBV5-1 and J usage is TRBJ2-1, with no clear D. Looked up from germline, CDR1 is SGHRS and CDR2 is YFSETQ. The V and J ends lost 0 bases and 1 base respectively, with 11 bases between them. This CDR3 spans 16 amino acids. CDR3 amino acids: CASSLDPVGSYNEQFF. The CDR3 DNA reads TGCGCCAGCAGCTTGGATCCGGTGGGGTCCTACAATGAGCAGTTCTTC.

The chain uses TRBV6-1 and TRBJ2-7; 7 nucleotides align to TRBD1. The CDR3 has 14 amino acids. Germline V gives CDR1 MNHNS, CDR2 SASEGT. V trimming: 4 bases; J trimming: 2 bases; junction bases outside the gene matches: 5. DNA of the CDR3: TGTGCCAGCAGTGTGTGGCAGGGGGCCTACGAGCAGTACTTC. Protein product: CASSVWQGAYEQYF.

This rearrangement joins TRBV7-9 to TRBJ2-5; 7 nucleotides line up with TRBD1. V was clipped by 5 bases and J by 5 bases; unmatched bases: 11. The V gene's germline CDR1 is SEHNR and CDR2 FQNEAQ (reference sequence). This CDR3 spans 15 amino acids. The CDR3 region has the DNA TGTGCCAGCAGCCCGGGGTTAGGGGGCACGGAGACCCAGTACTTC. It codes for CASSPGLGGTETQYF.

The chain joins TRBV9 to TRBJ1-6; possibly TRBD1 for D (5 bases). This CDR3 is built from 14 residues. The V gene lost 3 bases and the J gene lost 10 bases, with 14 bases spanning the gap. Germline CDR1 SGDLS, CDR2 YYNGEE. CDR3 bases: TGTGCCAGCAGCGCGGGCCGTGGGACCTCACCCCTCCACTTT. Amino acids: CASSAGRGTSPLHF.

V gene TRBV7-9 combines with J gene TRBJ2-1, with D tentatively TRBD2 (6 bases). The germline gives CDR1 SEHNR, CDR2 FQNEAQ (reference sequence). The CDR3 sequence is 13 residues long. The V gene lost 8 bases and the J gene lost 5 bases, with 13 bases spanning the gap. The CDR3 reads CASRSWGDNEQFF. The CDR3 DNA reads as TGTGCCAGCCGCTCTTGGGGGGACAATGAGCAGTTCTTC.

This clone has only a few counts. V and J are TRBV7-8 and TRBJ1-1; D is perhaps TRBD1 (6 bases). V lost 4 bases, J lost 4 bases, and 19 bases lay in between. The CDR3 extends over 16 amino acids. Germline CDR1 reads SGHVS; CDR2 reads FQNEAQ. The CDR3 DNA reads as TGTGCCAGCAGCTGGTTGAGGGGGGCTGTTCGCACTGAAGCTTTCTTT. Encoded protein: CASSWLRGAVRTEAFF.

This clone appeared many times. CDR3 nucleotide sequence: TGTGCCAGCAGCGAGGGACTAGCGGGATGGCCGCCCGAGCAGTACTTC. This encodes CASSEGLAGWPPEQYF. J is TRBJ2-7 and V is TRBV5-6, with 13 bases matching TRBD2. The germline gives CDR1 SGHDT, CDR2 YYEEEE. The CDR3 spans 16 residues. V trimming: 4 bases; J trimming: 6 bases; junction bases outside the gene matches: 10.

V is TRBV6-5 and J is TRBJ1-1, with a possible D match to TRBD1 (5 bases). Trimming removed 0 bases at V and 3 bases at J, with 11 bases between. The CDR3 is 15 residues long. The germline CDR1 and CDR2 sequences are MNHEY and SVGAGI. The CDR3 nucleotides read TGTGCCAGCAGTTACTCAGGGGTTTGGTACACTGAAGCTTTCTTT. Its translation is CASSYSGVWYTEAFF.

This clone was seen many times. The chain joins TRBV27 to TRBJ2-5; 10 bases are shared with TRBD2. The CDR3 sequence is 13 residues long. Germline loops: CDR1 MNHEY, CDR2 SMNVEV (reference sequence). J lost 2 bases, V lost 6 bases, and 0 bases had no gene match. CDR3 sequence: CASRLAGQETQYF. The CDR3 coding sequence is TGTGCCAGCAGACTAGCGGGACAAGAGACCCAGTACTTC.